This T cell receptor (beta chain) was found in a study of beta chain features in type 1 diabetes. Study details: Examination covered 107,917,701 sorted cells spanning all samples.

Every single donor gave one heparinised blood draw, and these averaged about 110 mL. CD4+ naive, central memory, regulatory and stem cell-like memory subsets were isolated by sorting on CD45RO/CCR7/CD25/CD127/CD95/CD27. Of note for this clone: Its specificity is not known.

There are 15 residues in the CDR3. The V and J ends lost 5 bases and 0 bases, in that order; junction bases with no gene match: 6. CDR1 is SNHLY and CDR2 is FYNNEI in the germline V gene. Reverse transcription of all isolated RNA meant that expressed TCRB transcripts were sequenced. Generated by immunoSEQ multiplex PCR, the TCRdb table keeps only in-frame clones and is missing some. Found here are about 240,000 clones, about 15% of them singletons; the top ten hold about 0.02%. Findings of the study overall: Shorter templates might be favored by PCR, and equally so in patients and in controls. Moderate yet significant TCRB CDR3 shortening was seen in Type 1 diabetes patients in all four CD4+ subsets.

The sequenced material came from naive CD4+ T cells from blood. The sequence came from a man aged 25-45 years with type 1 diabetes. The V gene is TRBV2, the J gene TRBJ1-1, with 7 bases matching TRBD1. The CDR3: CASSLEGALNTEAFF. The CDR3 bases are TGTGCCAGCAGTCTAGAGGGGGCACTGAACACTGAAGCTTTCTTT.